Following are 14 T cell receptor delta chains from one sample sequenced in a study of gamma-delta T cells after stem cell transplantation. TCRdb re-processed the RT-PCR reads using CATT. The sample carries roughly 1,300 delta-chain clones, 2% recorded once. The source material was gamma-delta T cells. The receptors stem from a human donor. It is not recorded whose cells these are; they may come from a transplant donor.

Details on this clone: This DNA translates differently at residue 18 from the TCRdb protein, which is that of a much larger clone; a read error is likely, and the protein shown is the DNA's own translation. The rearrangement uses TRDV2 and TRDJ1; 7 bases line up with TRDD3. Germline V gene sequence: CDR1 GEAIGNYY, CDR2 EKD. The CDR3 contains 22 residues. The V and J ends lost 1 base and 7 bases, in that order; junction bases with no gene match: 32. The CDR3 sequence: CACDTYWGDESDSLARFGKLIF. The CDR3 nucleotides read TGTGCCTGTGACACGTACTGGGGTGATGAGTCGGATTCGCTAGCTCGCTTCGGTAAACTCATCTTT.

V usage is TRDV1 and J usage is TRDJ1; D is perhaps TRDD3 (7 bases). Trimming removed 0 bases from V and 0 bases from J, with 41 bases in between. In germline, CDR1 is TSWWSYY, CDR2 QGS. The CDR3 runs to 26 residues. The CDR3 sequence is CALGELGGVGDPTGAGGAPYTDKLIF. The CDR3 nucleotides read TGTGCTCTTGGGGAACTTGGGGGTGTGGGAGATCCTACCGGTGCTGGGGGGGCCCCGTACACCGATAAACTCATCTTT.

In its sample, this clone was seen a few times. Translating this DNA gives a protein that differs at residue 6 from the TCRdb one, which belongs to a much larger clone; a read error is likely, and the protein shown is this translation. V gene TRDV2 combines with J gene TRDJ1; 9 bases are shared with TRDD3. The CDR3 covers 20 residues. CDR1 and CDR2 from the germline V gene are GEAIGNYY and EKD. With V trimmed by 0 bases and J by 0 bases, 16 bases remained unmatched. This CDR3 reads CACDTQIRTGGHPYTDKLIF. The DNA of the CDR3 is TGTGCCTGTGACACCCAAATCCGTACTGGGGGACACCCGTACACCGATAAACTCATCTTT.

This clone was detected a few times. TCRdb's entry gives the protein of a much larger clone, which mismatches this DNA's translation at residue 4, likely from a read error; the protein reported here is translated from the DNA. This chain links TRDV2 with TRDJ3; 9 bases agree with TRDD3. The germline V gene encodes CDR1 GEAIGNYY and CDR2 EKD. V dropped 6 bases and J dropped 0; count of bases not matched to a gene: 20. The length of the CDR3 is 22 residues. CDR3: CACNPAQPRGLGDSWDTRQMFF. In DNA form, the CDR3 reads TGTGCCTGTAACCCGGCCCAGCCCCGGGGACTGGGGGACTCCTGGGACACCCGACAGATGTTTTTC.

This clone was picked up a small number of times. One base separates it from a far larger clone, so it is likely a read error. J is TRDJ1 and V is TRDV2, with 10 nucleotides matching TRDD3. The V segment lost 3 bases and the J segment 0 bases; nucleotides outside the gene matches: 18. Germline CDR1 and CDR2: GEAIGNYY and EKD. The CDR3 has 20 residues. The CDR3, as DNA: TGTGCCTGTGACGCCGTACCGGGGGATACGCAAAATCACCACACCGATAAACTCATCTTT. Its translation is CACDAVPGDTQNHHTDKLIF.

On this clone: A far more abundant clone sits one base away, making this likely a read error. This CDR3 is also generated by other DNA sequences in the sample. The chain links TRDV1 to TRDJ1; 10 positions match TRDD3. The CDR3 consists of 20 residues. Germline V lookup: CDR1 TSWWSYY, CDR2 QGS. The CDR3 protein is CALGELLPSYWGIMSDKLIF. DNA for the CDR3: TGTGCTCTCGGGGAACTCCTTCCGTCGTACTGGGGGATCATGTCGGATAAACTCATCTTT.

Only a few counts were recorded for this clone. A much larger clone lies a single base off, so this may be a read error. Other DNA sequences from this sample encode an identical CDR3 as well. Written as DNA, the CDR3 is TGTGCCTGTGACCGTACTGGGGGATACTCGAGCTCCTGGGACACCCGGCAGATGTTTTTC. It codes for CACDRTGGYSSSWDTRQMFF. This chain joins TRDV2 and TRDJ3; the match to TRDD3 covers 12 bases. The CDR3 totals 20 residues. Per the germline V gene, CDR1 is GEAIGNYY and CDR2 is EKD.

Of note for this clone: This DNA translates differently at residue 12 from the TCRdb protein, which is that of a much larger clone; a read error is likely, and the protein shown is the DNA's own translation. The J gene is TRDJ1, the V gene TRDV2, with 10 bases fitting TRDD3. The CDR3 totals 19 residues. Trimming at V came to 0 bases and at J to 1 base, leaving 13 bases not matched to a gene. Germline V CDR1 and CDR2: GEAIGNYY, EKD. CDR3 bases: TGTGCCTGTGACACCGTTGGGGGTGGGGGATACCTCTTCACCGATAAACTCATCTTT. The encoded protein is CACDTVGGGGYLFTDKLIF.

This clone occurred a few times. With only one base between it and a far larger clone, this is likely a read error. The same CDR3 also results from other DNA sequences found in this sample. The J gene is TRDJ1, the V gene TRDV2, with 7 positions matching TRDD3. Germline V gene sequence: CDR1 GEAIGNYY, CDR2 EKD. CDR3 length equals 17 residues. The CDR3 protein is CACDPVGGDLHTDKLIF. CDR3 nucleotide sequence: TGTGCCTGTGACCCCGTTGGGGGGGATCTCCACACCGATAAACTCATCTTC.

The chain carries TRDV2 and TRDJ1; 12 bases align to TRDD3. Germline V lookup: CDR1 GEAIGNYY, CDR2 EKD. CDR3 length: 17 residues. With V trimmed by 3 bases and J by 0 bases, 7 bases remained unmatched. This CDR3 is CACDAVLGDTDTDKLIF. The CDR3 DNA follows: TGTGCCTGTGACGCCGTACTGGGGGATACTGACACCGATAAACTCATCTTT.

This clone turned up a few times. Only one base separates this from a far larger clonotype, so it likely reflects a read error. The same CDR3 arises from other DNA sequences in this sample as well. The genes are TRDV2 and TRDJ3; 8 bases line up with TRDD3. The junction had 7 bases not matched to a gene; V was cut back by 1 base and J by 0 bases. The CDR3 totals 19 residues. The germline CDR1 and CDR2 sequences are GEAIGNYY and EKD. CDR3: CACDTVLGDYSWDTRQMFF. CDR3 in DNA: TGTGCCTGTGACACGGTGCTGGGGGACTACTCCTGGGACACCCGACAGATGTTTTTC.

A note on this clone: This probably arose from a read error, given a far larger clone one base away. The sample contains more than one DNA sequence encoding this CDR3. The chain joins TRDV2 to TRDJ1, with D possibly being TRDD3 (5 bases). Germline assignment: CDR1 GEAIGNYY and CDR2 EKD. The length of the CDR3 is 19 residues. V lost 0 bases to trimming and J lost 0 bases, with 22 bases between them. As DNA, the CDR3 is TGTGCCTGTGACACCGTACTAGGGACCCCGGGGGTGTACACCGATAAACTCATCTTT. This encodes CACDTVLGTPGVYTDKLIF.

This clone was found many times. With a far larger clone one base away, a read error is the likely cause. The sample contains more than one DNA sequence encoding this CDR3. The J gene is TRDJ1, the V gene TRDV2; 8 nucleotides match TRDD3. Germline V lookup: CDR1 GEAIGNYY, CDR2 EKD. CDR3 length equals 22 residues. CDR3 bases: TGTGCCTGCGACACCTTGCCTACCCCACTTACTGGGGGGCATCCTTACACCGATAAACTCATCTTT. Translating gives CACDTLPTPLTGGHPYTDKLIF.

This clone was observed a handful of times. This probably arose from a read error, given a far larger clone one base away. J is TRDJ2 and V is TRDV1, with D perhaps TRDD2 or TRDD3 (6 bases each). CDR3 length: 25 amino acids. Germline assignment: CDR1 TSWWSYY and CDR2 QGS. The CDR3 reads CALGENPTKTVLILGYRLLAAQLFF. The CDR3 region has the DNA TGTGCTCTTGGGGAAAATCCTACTAAGACTGTCCTAATTCTAGGATACCGCCTTTTGGCAGCACAACTCTTCTTT.